This T cell receptor beta chain was captured by sequencing in a study of monozygotic twins with inflammatory bowel disease. Eight separate reactions per sample served to make cDNA. Reanalyzing the 5' RACE reads, TCRdb keeps one entry per CDR3 protein, without DNA. Here the sample table reports tens of thousands of distinct CDR3 sequences. Germline CDR1 and CDR2: MNHEY and SVGAGI. The CDR3 extends over 16 amino acids. Specimen: blood. The V and J genes are TRBV6-5 and TRBJ1-2; TCRdb reports TRBD1, a call that lacks DNA to check it against. The clonotype originates from a human donor with ulcerative colitis or Crohn's disease, or a healthy co-twin of an affected twin (not recorded which). CDR3 loop: CASSYVGTPPNYGYTF.